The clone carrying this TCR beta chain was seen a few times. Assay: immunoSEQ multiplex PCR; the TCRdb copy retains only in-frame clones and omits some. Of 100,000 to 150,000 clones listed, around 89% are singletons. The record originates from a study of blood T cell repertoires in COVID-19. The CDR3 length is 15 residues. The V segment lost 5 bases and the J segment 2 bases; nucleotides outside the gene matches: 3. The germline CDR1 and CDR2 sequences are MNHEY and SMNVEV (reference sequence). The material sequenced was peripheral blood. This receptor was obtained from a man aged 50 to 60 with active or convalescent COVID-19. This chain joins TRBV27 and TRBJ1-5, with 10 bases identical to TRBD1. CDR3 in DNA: TGTGCCAGCAGTCGGGACAGGGGAGGCAATCAGCCCCAGCATTTT. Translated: CASSRDRGGNQPQHF.